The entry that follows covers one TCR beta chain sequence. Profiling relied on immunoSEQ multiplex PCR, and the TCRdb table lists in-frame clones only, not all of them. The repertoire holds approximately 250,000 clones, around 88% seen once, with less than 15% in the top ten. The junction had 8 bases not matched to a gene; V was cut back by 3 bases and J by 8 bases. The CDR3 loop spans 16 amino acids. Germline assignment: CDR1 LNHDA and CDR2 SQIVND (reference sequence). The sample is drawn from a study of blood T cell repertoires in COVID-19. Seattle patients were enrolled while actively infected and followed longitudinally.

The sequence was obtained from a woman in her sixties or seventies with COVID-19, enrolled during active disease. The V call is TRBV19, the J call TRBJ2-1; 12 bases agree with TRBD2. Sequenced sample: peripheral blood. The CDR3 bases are TGTGCCAGTAGTATCCTACTAGCGGGGGGAAGGCATGAGCAGTTCTTC. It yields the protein CASSILLAGGRHEQFF.